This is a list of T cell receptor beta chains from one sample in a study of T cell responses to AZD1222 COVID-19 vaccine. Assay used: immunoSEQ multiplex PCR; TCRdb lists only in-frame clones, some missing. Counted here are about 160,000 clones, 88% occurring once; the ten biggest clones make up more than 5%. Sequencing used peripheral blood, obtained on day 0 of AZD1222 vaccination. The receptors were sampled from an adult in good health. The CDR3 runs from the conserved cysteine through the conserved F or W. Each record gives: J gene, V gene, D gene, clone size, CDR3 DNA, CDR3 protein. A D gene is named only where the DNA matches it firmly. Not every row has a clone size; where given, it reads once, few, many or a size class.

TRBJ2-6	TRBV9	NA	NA	TGTGCCAGCAGCGCCAGAGAGTCTGGGGCCAACGTCCTGACTTTC	CASSARESGANVLTF
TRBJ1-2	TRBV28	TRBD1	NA	TGTGCCAGCAGTTCGCCCGGGGACAGAGTCTATGGCTACACCTTC	CASSSPGDRVYGYTF
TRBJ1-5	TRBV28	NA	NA	TGTGCCAGCAGCCAGGGAATAGGTCAGCCCCAGCATTTT	CASSQGIGQPQHF
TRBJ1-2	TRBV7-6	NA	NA	TGTGCCAGCAGTCCGGGAGCCCCACCTAACTATGGCTACACCTTC	CASSPGAPPNYGYTF
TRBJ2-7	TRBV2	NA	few	TGTGCCAGCAGTGAAAGTTTGTCACCATACGAGCAGTACTTC	CASSESLSPYEQYF
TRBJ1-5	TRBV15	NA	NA	TGTGCCACCAGCAGAGATCTAGGGGATGGGCAGCCCCAGCATTTT	CATSRDLGDGQPQHF
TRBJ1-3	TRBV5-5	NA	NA	TGTGCCAGCAGCTTGGCTTCCGGGGGCCATACTGGAAACACCATATATTTT	CASSLASGGHTGNTIYF
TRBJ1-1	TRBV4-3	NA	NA	TGCGCCAGCAGCCAAGATGAGGGATACACTGAAGCTTTCTTT	CASSQDEGYTEAFF
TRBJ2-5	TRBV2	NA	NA	TGTGCCAGCAGTGAGCTGTATGGGGGAGAGACCCAGTACTTC	CASSELYGGETQYF
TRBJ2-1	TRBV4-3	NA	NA	TGCGCCAGCAGCGAAGACCCCAATGAGCAGTTCTTC	CASSEDPNEQFF